These 5 T cell receptor beta chains were sequenced from one sample in a study of OX40 agonist ivuxolimab in advanced cancers. Only in-frame clones appear in the TCRdb table, and some are missing; sequencing was by immunoSEQ multiplex PCR. The sample lists tens of thousands of clones, around 90% occurring once. The sample was CD4+ or CD8+ T cells sorted from blood, taken in a trial of the OX40 agonist ivuxolimab. These receptors were taken from an adult with an advanced solid tumor such as melanoma, head and neck, liver or kidney cancer.

The genes are TRBV5-8 and TRBJ2-7; D not resolved. Germline loops: CDR1 SGHTS, CDR2 YDEGEE. This CDR3 has 15 residues. The V end was cut by 4 bases, the J end by 1 base, with 15 bases between. The CDR3 spells CASSGSGVVSYEQYF. Written as DNA, the CDR3 is TGTGCCAGCAGCGGCTCTGGGGTAGTGTCCTACGAGCAGTACTTC.

The chain uses TRBV4-2 and TRBJ2-7; D is possibly TRBD2 (5 bases). V was pared by 2 bases and J by 1 base, with 18 bases between. The CDR3 is made up of 17 amino acids. The V gene's germline CDR1 is LGHNA and CDR2 YNFKEQ. The CDR3 DNA reads TGTGCCAGCAGCCAACGTCAGGACTCCTCCTTTTCCTACGAGCAGTACTTC. It encodes CASSQRQDSSFSYEQYF.

The chain has TRBV27 and TRBJ1-2, with 8 bases matching TRBD1. J gave up 7 bases and V 1 base, and 2 bases lay outside the gene matches. This CDR3 is 13 amino acids long. Germline-derived CDR1 and CDR2 are MNHEY and SMNVEV (reference sequence). CDR3 sequence (DNA): TGTGCCAGCAGTTTATACAGGGGGTCTGGCTACACCTTC. It encodes CASSLYRGSGYTF.

This clone was seen only once. V is TRBV7-8 and J is TRBJ2-7; 7 positions agree with TRBD1. CDR1 and CDR2 (germline): SGHVS, FQNEAQ. This CDR3 comprises 15 residues. The trim removed 5 bases at V and 4 bases at J, leaving 11 bases unmatched. The chain's CDR3 is CASSPQGLPLYEQYF. In DNA, the CDR3 is TGTGCCAGCAGCCCACAGGGGTTACCCCTGTACGAGCAGTACTTC.

This rearrangement joins TRBV7-8 to TRBJ2-3, with unresolved D. Germline assignment: CDR1 SGHVS and CDR2 FQNEAQ. This CDR3 has 15 amino acids. V was shortened by 3 bases and J by 4 bases, with 14 bases between the two germline ends. CDR3 residues: CASSFMGLSADTQYF. The CDR3 bases are TGTGCCAGCAGCTTTATGGGCCTGAGCGCAGATACGCAGTATTTT. The entire variable domain, with the rest obtained from reference TRBV7-8 and TRBJ2-3, is as follows: GAGVSQSPRYKVAKRGQDVALRCDPISGHVSLFWYQQALGQGPEFLTYFQNEAQLDKSGLPSDRFFAERPEGSVSTLKIQRTQQEDSAVYLCASSFMGLSADTQYFGPGTRLTVL.